The next 8 T cell receptor beta chains were all read from a single sample in a study of shared clonotypes between healthy human individuals. Generated by immunoSEQ multiplex PCR, the TCRdb table keeps only in-frame clones and is missing some. The sample includes over 1.4 million clones, roughly 96% of them seen just once. Sequenced material: naive CD4+ T cells sorted from blood. As for subset: CD45RA+ positively selected. The source is a man aged 30 to 45 in good health.

The sample holds one count of this clone. V usage is TRBV7-2 and J usage is TRBJ1-2; maybe TRBD1 (5 bases). The CDR3 contains 14 residues. CDR1 SGHTA and CDR2 FQGNSA come from the germline V gene. V lost 1 base, J lost 3 bases, and 9 bases lay in between. The CDR3 DNA sequence: TGTGCCAGCAGCTTAGAAGGGGCTGACTATGGCTACACCTTC. Its protein product is CASSLEGADYGYTF.

The V gene is TRBV21-1, the J gene TRBJ1-4. TRBV21-1 is tagged as a pseudogene. This CDR3 region has 17 residues. This chain's CDR3 is CASSKEGTETTNEKLFF. In DNA, the CDR3 is TGTGCCAGCAGCAAAGAGGGAACAGAGACAACTAATGAAAAACTGTTTTTT.

This sequence joins TRBV2 and TRBJ2-3; D is perhaps TRBD2 (6 bases). CDR1 and CDR2 from the germline V gene are SNHLY and FYNNEI. Trimming shortened V by 2 bases and J by 5 bases, and 17 bases separated the two germline ends. The CDR3 is 16 residues long. DNA for the CDR3: TGTGCCAGCAGTGAACTCCTAGCTCGGAGGGGAGATACGCAGTATTTT. Translated, it gives CASSELLARRGDTQYF.

The J gene is TRBJ2-7, the V gene TRBV7-6, with D possibly TRBD2 on 6 matching bases. The V end lost 4 bases, the J end lost 7 bases, and 11 bases lay between the germline ends. The CDR3 sequence is 12 residues long. From germline, CDR1 is SGHVS and CDR2 FNYEAQ. The CDR3 nucleotides are TGTGCCAGCAGCTCCCTACGGGGGGAGCAGTACTTC. This encodes CASSSLRGEQYF.

The rearrangement joins TRBV2 to TRBJ2-2, with D perhaps matching TRBD2 (7 bases). Deletions cut 11 bases from V and 4 bases from J, with 20 bases between. The CDR3 is 15 residues long. Germline-derived CDR1 and CDR2 are SNHLY and FYNNEI. Here the CDR3 reads CACLTGGGGTGELFF. CDR3 DNA: TGTGCCTGCCTAACGGGAGGAGGGGGCACCGGGGAGCTGTTTTTT.

CDR3: CASSVSAMPQSRANVLTF. CDR3 bases: TGTGCCAGCAGCGTAAGCGCAATGCCACAAAGTCGTGCCAACGTCCTGACTTTC. The chain couples TRBV7-7 to TRBJ2-6; D remains ambiguous. Per the germline V gene, CDR1 is SSHAT and CDR2 is FNYEAQ (reference sequence). V was clipped by 5 bases and J by 7 bases, with 24 bases between them. This CDR3 spans 18 amino acids.

The genes are TRBV5-4 and TRBJ2-2; D not certain. CDR1 is SGHNT, CDR2 YYREEE, per germline (reference sequence). This CDR3 is 16 amino acids long. Trimming took 2 bases from V and 1 from J, leaving 12 bases between them. The CDR3 nucleotides read TGTGCCAGCAGCTTCGGCCCCGGATTGAACACCGGGGAGCTGTTTTTT. Residues: CASSFGPGLNTGELFF.

The CDR3 here is CASSPLAARGQPQHF. The CDR3, as DNA: TGCGCCAGCAGCCCTCTGGCGGCTCGCGGACAGCCCCAGCATTTT. The chain has TRBV4-1 and TRBJ1-5; D ambiguous. CDR3 length equals 15 residues. Trimming took off 4 bases at V and 7 bases at J, with 17 bases between the two ends. The germline CDR1 and CDR2 sequences are MGHRA and YSYEKL.